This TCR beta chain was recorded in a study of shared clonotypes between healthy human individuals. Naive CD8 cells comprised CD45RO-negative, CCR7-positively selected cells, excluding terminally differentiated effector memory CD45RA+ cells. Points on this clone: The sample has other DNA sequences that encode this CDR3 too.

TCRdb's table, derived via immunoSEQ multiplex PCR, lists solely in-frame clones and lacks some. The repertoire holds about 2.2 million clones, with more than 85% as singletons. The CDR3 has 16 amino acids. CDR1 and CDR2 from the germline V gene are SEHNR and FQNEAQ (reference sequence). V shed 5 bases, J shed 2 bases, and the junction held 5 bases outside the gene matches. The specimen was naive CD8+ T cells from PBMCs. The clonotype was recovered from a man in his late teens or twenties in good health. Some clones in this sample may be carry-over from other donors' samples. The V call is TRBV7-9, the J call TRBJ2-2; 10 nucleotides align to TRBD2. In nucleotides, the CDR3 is TGTGCCAGCAGCCCCCGACTAGCGGGCAACACCGGGGAGCTGTTTTTT. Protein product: CASSPRLAGNTGELFF.